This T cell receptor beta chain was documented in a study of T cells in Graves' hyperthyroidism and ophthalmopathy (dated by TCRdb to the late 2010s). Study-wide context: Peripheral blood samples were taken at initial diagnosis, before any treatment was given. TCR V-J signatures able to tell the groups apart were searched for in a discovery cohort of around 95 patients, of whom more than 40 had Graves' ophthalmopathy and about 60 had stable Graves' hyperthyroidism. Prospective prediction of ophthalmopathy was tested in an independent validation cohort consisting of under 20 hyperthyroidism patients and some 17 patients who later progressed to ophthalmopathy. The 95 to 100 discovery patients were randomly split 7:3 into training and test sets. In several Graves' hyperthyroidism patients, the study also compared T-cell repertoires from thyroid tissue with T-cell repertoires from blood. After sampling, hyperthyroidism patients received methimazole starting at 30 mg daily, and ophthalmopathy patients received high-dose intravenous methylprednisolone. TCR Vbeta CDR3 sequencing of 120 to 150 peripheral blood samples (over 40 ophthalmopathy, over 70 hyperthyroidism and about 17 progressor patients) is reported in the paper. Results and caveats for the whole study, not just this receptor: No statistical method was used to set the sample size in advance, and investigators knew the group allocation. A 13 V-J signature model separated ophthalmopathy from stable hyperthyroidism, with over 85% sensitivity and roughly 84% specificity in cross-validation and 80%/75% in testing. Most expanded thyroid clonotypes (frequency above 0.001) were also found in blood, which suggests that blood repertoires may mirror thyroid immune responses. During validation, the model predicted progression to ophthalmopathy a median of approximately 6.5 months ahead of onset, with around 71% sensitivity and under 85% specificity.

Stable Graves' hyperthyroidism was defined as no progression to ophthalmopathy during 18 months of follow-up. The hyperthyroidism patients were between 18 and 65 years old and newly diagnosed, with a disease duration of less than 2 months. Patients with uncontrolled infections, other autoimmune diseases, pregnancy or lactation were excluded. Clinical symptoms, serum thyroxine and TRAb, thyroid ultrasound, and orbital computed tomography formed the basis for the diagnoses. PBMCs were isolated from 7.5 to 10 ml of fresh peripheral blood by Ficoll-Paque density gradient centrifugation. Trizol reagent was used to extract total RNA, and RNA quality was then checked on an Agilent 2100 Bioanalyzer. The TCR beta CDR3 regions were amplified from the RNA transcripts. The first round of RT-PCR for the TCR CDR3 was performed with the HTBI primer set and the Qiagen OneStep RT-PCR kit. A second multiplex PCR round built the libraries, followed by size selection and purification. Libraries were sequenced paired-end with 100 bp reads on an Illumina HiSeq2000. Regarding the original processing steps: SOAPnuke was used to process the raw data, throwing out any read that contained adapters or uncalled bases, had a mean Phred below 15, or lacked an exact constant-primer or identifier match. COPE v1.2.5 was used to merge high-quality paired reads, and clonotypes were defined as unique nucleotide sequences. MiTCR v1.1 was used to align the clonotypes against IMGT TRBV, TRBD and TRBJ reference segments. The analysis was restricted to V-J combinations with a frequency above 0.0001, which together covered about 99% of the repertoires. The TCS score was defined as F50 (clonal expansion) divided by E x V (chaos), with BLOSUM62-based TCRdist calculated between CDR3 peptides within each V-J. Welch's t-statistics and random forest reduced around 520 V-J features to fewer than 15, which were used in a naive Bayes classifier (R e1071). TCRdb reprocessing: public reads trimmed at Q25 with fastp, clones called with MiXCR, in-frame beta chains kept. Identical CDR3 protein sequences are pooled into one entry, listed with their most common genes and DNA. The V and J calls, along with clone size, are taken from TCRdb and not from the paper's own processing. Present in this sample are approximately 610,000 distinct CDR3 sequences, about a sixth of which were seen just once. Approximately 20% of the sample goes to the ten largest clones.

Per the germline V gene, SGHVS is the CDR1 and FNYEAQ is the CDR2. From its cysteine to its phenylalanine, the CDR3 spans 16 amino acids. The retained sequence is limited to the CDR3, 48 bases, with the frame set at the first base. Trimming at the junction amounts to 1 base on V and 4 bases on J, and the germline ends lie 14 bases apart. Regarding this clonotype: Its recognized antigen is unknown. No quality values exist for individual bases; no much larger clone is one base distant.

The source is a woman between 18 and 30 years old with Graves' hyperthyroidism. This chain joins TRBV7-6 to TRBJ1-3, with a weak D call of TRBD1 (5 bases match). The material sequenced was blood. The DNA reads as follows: TGTGCCAGCAGCTTAGAGGGCAGGGCTGGCGGAAACACCATATATTTT. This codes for CASSLEGRAGGNTIYF.